Listed here are 13 T cell receptor beta chains from one sample, sequenced in a study of blood T cells in healthy people across ages. With a J-beta primer mix and a sample-barcoded 5' primer, a second PCR ran roughly 6 to 11 cycles. TCRdb recomputed calls from the 5' RACE reads with MiXCR, one row per CDR3 protein. The sample yields hundreds of thousands of distinct CDR3 sequences, about 42% seen once. The sequenced sample was blood. These receptors were taken from a man at least 80 years old in good health.

In this sample, this clonotype turned up many times. V and J are TRBV7-2 and TRBJ2-1; 11 bases map to TRBD2. Germline trimming cut 1 base from V and 3 bases from J; bases unmatched to any gene: 11. Germline loops: CDR1 SGHTA, CDR2 FQGNSA. CDR3 length equals 19 residues. This CDR3 is CASSLDSLAGGKFYNEQFF. In DNA form, the CDR3 reads TGTGCCAGCAGCTTAGATTCTCTAGCGGGAGGCAAATTCTACAATGAGCAGTTCTTC.

This clonotype showed up just a few times. A read error may explain this, as a much larger clone is one base away. The chain has TRBV6-6 and TRBJ2-7, with unresolved D. Germline V lookup: CDR1 MNHNY, CDR2 SVGAGI (reference sequence). This CDR3 is 13 amino acids long. Trimming removed 7 bases at V and 5 bases at J, with 15 bases between. The CDR3 protein is CASTPAGIDEQYF. CDR3 nucleotide sequence: TGTGCCAGCACCCCGGCAGGTATCGACGAGCAGTACTTC.

This rearrangement joins TRBV12-3 or TRBV12-4 to TRBJ2-1; maybe TRBD2 (6 bases). V shed 8 bases and J shed 7 bases, with 18 bases lying between them. The CDR3 has 14 residues. CDR3 bases: TGTGCCAGCCGAGATGCGGGATCCTTGAATGAGCAGTTCTTC. It encodes CASRDAGSLNEQFF.

This clonotype turned up a few times. The J gene is TRBJ1-1, the V gene TRBV4-2; TRBD1 agrees at 8 bases. The CDR3 extends over 15 amino acids. Unmatched junction bases numbered 7, after V lost 1 base and J lost 6 bases. Germline V gives CDR1 LGHNA, CDR2 YNFKEQ. CDR3 sequence: CASSQAGTGGAEAFF. The CDR3 nucleotides are TGTGCCAGCAGCCAAGCCGGGACAGGCGGGGCTGAAGCTTTCTTT.

The CDR3 spells CASTREFPTSSYNEQFF. The CDR3 DNA reads as TGTGCCAGTACACGGGAGTTTCCGACGAGCTCCTACAATGAGCAGTTCTTC. The rearrangement links TRBV6-1 to TRBJ2-1; D might be TRBD2 (6 bases). V lost 9 bases and J 0 bases, leaving 21 bases between the germline ends. The CDR3 is 17 amino acids. Germline V lookup: CDR1 MNHNS, CDR2 SASEGT.

Comment on this clonotype: At one end the junction does not follow the germline gene, possibly because of a read error. This chain links TRBV12-3 or TRBV12-4 with TRBJ2-1; maybe TRBD2 (5 bases). The CDR3 runs 12 residues. The CDR3 sequence is CASRWEYSEQFF. Written as DNA, the CDR3 is TGTGCCAGCAGATGGGAGTACAGTGAGCAGTTCTTC.

This clonotype was seen only a few times. The rearrangement links TRBV4-2 to TRBJ2-5; D is uncertain. The CDR3 has 15 residues. Deletions cut 4 bases from V and 0 bases from J, with 12 bases between. Germline lookup yields CDR1 LGHNA and CDR2 YNFKEQ. The CDR3 reads CASSPTSNNQETQYF. CDR3 nucleotides: TGTGCCAGCAGCCCGACTTCGAATAACCAAGAGACCCAGTACTTC.

The rearrangement links TRBV20-1 to TRBJ1-2; 11 positions match TRBD1. Germline CDR1 reads DFQATT; CDR2 reads SNEGSKA (reference sequence). The CDR3 runs 14 residues. Unmatched junction bases numbered 5, after V lost 6 bases and J lost 2 bases. The CDR3 here is CSARRTGGNYGYTF. In DNA form, the CDR3 reads TGCAGTGCGAGGAGGACAGGGGGCAACTATGGCTACACCTTC.

The gene calls are TRBV28 and TRBJ2-7; TRBD1 might be the D (8 bases). Germline assignment: CDR1 MDHEN and CDR2 SYDVKM. The CDR3 is 15 amino acids. With 6 bases removed from V and 3 bases from J, the gap between germline ends came to 18 bases. Here the CDR3 reads CASRPYRGGYYEQYF. The CDR3 nucleotides are TGTGCCAGCAGGCCGTACAGGGGGGGCTACTACGAGCAGTACTTC.

The V gene is TRBV10-3, the J gene TRBJ1-1; the D gene is possibly TRBD1 (5 bases). Germline-derived CDR1 and CDR2 are ENHRY and SYGVKD. V was cut by 6 bases and J by 7 bases, with 12 bases left in between. CDR3 length equals 12 residues. Written as DNA, the CDR3 is TGTGCCATCAGCTCCGGGACGGATGAAGCTTTCTTT. This translates into CAISSGTDEAFF.

This clonotype was observed a handful of times. The chain uses TRBV7-9 and TRBJ2-6; weak D call: TRBD1 (6 bases). V was cut by 9 bases and J by 0 bases, with 12 bases left in between. Germline loops: CDR1 SEHNR, CDR2 FQNEAQ (reference sequence). The CDR3 runs 15 residues. CDR3 residues: CARDSRGSGANVLTF. The CDR3 DNA follows: TGTGCCAGAGATTCCAGGGGCTCTGGGGCCAACGTCCTGACTTTC.

This chain uses TRBV29-1 with TRBJ2-1, with D perhaps TRBD1 or TRBD2 (6 bases each). This CDR3 is built from 16 residues. V was trimmed by 7 bases and J by 0 bases, leaving 19 bases between them. CDR1 is SQVTM, CDR2 ANQGSEA, per germline. CDR3 loop: CSAGGPTGSSYNEQFF. The DNA of the CDR3 is TGCAGCGCCGGGGGACCGACAGGCAGCTCCTACAATGAGCAGTTCTTC.

This clonotype was observed a few times. The J gene is TRBJ2-4, the V gene TRBV7-2, with 8 bases that match TRBD2. The J call may be incorrect, as the DNA end agrees better with TRBJ2-7. In germline, CDR1 is SGHTA, CDR2 FQGNSA. This CDR3 region has 13 residues. CDR3 protein: CASSFTSGTEQYF. The CDR3 DNA reads TGTGCCAGCAGCTTTACTAGCGGCACCGAGCAGTACTTC.